The source of this T cell receptor (beta chain) is a study of T cells expressing NK-cell markers. The overall study: The study drew TCR beta repertoires from sorted CD3+CD56+NKG2C+, CD3+CD56+NKG2C- and CD3+CD56-NKG2C+ T cells.

TCRdb re-called the 5' RACE reads; one entry per CDR3 protein, DNA not given. Here the sample table reports over 200,000 distinct CDR3 sequences. Findings and caveats of the study: Of the CD8+ T cells in about 6 donors, roughly 1.0-7.0% belonged to dominant NKG2C+ clonotypes.

As for this clonotype: What it recognizes is unknown.

Germline V lookup: CDR1 MGHRA, CDR2 YSYEKL. There are 13 residues in the CDR3. The J gene is TRBJ2-1, the V gene TRBV4-1. This TCR was sampled from a man between 18 and 29 years old in good health. What was sequenced was blood T cells: a sorted CD56 or NKG2C T cell subset, CD4+ or CD8+ T cells, or bulk PBMC T cells (not recorded which). CDR3 region: CASSQGPGDEQFF.